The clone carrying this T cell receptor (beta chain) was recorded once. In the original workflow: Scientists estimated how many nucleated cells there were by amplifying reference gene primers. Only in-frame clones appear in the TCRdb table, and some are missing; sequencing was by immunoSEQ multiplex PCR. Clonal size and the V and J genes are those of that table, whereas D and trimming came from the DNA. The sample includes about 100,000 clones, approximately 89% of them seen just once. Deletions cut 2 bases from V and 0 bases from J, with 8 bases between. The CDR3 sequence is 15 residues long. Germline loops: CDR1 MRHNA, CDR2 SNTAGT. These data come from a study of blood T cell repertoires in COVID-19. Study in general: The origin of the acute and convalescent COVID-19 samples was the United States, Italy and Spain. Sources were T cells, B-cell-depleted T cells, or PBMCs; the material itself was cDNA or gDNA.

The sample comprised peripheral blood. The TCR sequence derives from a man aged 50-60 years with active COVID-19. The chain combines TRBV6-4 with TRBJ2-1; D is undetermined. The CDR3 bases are TGTGCCAGCAGTGACGCTTCAGGCTCCTACAATGAGCAGTTCTTC. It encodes CASSDASGSYNEQFF.